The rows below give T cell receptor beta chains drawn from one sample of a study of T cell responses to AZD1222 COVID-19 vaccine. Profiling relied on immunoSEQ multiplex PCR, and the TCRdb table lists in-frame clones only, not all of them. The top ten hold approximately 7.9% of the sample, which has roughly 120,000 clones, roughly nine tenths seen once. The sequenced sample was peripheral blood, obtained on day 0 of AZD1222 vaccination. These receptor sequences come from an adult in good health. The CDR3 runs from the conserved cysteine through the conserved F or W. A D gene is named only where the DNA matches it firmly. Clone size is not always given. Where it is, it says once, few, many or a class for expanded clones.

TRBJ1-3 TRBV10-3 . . CASGQPPLSGNTIYF TGTGCCAGCGGACAGCCGCCCCTCTCTGGAAACACCATATATTTT
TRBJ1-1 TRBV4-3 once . CASSQGSPGAWNTEAFF TGCGCCAGCAGCCAAGGATCGCCAGGGGCGTGGAACACTGAAGCTTTCTTT
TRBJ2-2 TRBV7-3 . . CASSSRPNGGELFF TGTGCCAGCAGCTCCCGCCCCAACGGAGGGGAGCTGTTTTTT
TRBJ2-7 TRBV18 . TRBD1 CASSRTGTYEQYF TGTGCCAGCTCCCGGACAGGCACCTACGAGCAGTACTTC
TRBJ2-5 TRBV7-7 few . CASSLGPQETQYF TGTGCCAGCAGCTTAGGGCCCCAAGAGACCCAGTACTTC
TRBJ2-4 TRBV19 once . CASKDGWVQGDIQYF TGTGCCAGTAAGGACGGGTGGGTCCAGGGTGACATTCAGTACTTC
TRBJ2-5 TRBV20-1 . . CSASTGGQETQYF TGCAGTGCTAGTACGGGTGGGCAAGAGACCCAGTACTTC
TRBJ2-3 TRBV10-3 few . CASRDTDTQYF TGTGCCTCCAGGGACACAGATACGCAGTATTTT
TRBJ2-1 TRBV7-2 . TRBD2 CASSFASGRKFF TGTGCCAGCAGCTTCGCTAGCGGGAGGAAGTTCTTC
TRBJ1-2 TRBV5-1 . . CASSLREDYGYTF TGCGCCAGCAGCTTGCGGGAAGACTATGGCTACACCTTC
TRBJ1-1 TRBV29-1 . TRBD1 CSGGPGQGMNTEAFF TGCAGCGGGGGTCCGGGACAGGGGATGAACACTGAAGCTTTCTTT
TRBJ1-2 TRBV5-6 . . CASSLGSGNFF TGTGCCAGCAGCTTGGGGTCAGGCAATTTCTTC
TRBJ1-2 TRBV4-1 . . CASSQGIGGRGDPRSNYGYTF TGCGCCAGCAGCCAAGGGATCGGGGGACGGGGGGATCCGCGTTCTAACTATGGCTACACCTTC
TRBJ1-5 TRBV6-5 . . CASRINSNQPQHF TGTGCCAGCAGGATTAATAGCAATCAGCCCCAGCATTTT
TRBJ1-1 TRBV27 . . CATSKGGTEAFF TGTGCCACCTCCAAAGGGGGCACTGAAGCTTTCTTT
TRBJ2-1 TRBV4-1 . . CASSSRVSGPSLDNEQFF TGCGCCAGCAGCTCCCGGGTTAGCGGCCCTTCGCTGGACAATGAGCAGTTCTTC
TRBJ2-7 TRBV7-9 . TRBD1 CASSSQTGGYEQYF TGTGCCAGCAGCTCCCAGACAGGGGGCTACGAGCAGTACTTC